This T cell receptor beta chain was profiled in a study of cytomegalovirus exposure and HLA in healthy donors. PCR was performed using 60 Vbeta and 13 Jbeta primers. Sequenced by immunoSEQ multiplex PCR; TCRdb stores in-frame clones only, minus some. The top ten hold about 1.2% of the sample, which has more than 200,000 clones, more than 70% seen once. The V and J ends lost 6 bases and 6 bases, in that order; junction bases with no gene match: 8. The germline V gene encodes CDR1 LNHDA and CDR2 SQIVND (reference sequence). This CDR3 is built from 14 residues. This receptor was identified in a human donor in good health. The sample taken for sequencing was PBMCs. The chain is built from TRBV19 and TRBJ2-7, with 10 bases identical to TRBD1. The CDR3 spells CASSTGTGVSEQYF. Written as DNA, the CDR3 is TGTGCCAGTAGCACCGGGACAGGGGTCTCCGAGCAGTACTTC.